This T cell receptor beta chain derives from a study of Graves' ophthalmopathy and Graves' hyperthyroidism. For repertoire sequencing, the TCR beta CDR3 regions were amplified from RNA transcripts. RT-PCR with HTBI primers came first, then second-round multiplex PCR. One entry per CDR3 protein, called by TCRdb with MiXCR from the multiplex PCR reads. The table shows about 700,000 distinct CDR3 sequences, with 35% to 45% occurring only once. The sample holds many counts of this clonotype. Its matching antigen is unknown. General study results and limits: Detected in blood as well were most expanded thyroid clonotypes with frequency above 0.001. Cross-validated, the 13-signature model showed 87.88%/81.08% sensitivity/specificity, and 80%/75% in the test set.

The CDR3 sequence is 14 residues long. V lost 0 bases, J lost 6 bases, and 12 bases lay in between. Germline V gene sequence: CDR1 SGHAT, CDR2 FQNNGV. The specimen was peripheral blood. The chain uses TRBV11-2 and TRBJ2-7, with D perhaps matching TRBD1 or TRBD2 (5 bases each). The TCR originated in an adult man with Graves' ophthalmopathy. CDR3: CASSLDGGWGEQYF. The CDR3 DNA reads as TGTGCCAGCAGCTTAGATGGGGGTTGGGGCGAGCAGTACTTC. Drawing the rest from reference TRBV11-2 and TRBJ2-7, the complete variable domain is EAGVAQSPRYKIIEKRQSVAFWCNPISGHATLYWYQQILGQGPKLLIQFQNNGVVDDSQLPKDRFSAERLKGVDSTLKIQPAKLEDSAVYLCASSLDGGWGEQYFGPGTRLTVT.